This TCR beta chain was captured by sequencing in a study of shared clonotypes between healthy human individuals (dated by TCRdb to between 2020 and 2021). About the full investigation: A couple of women and a few men aged 18 to 49 years were included in the cohort. To estimate repertoire size and how much clonotype sharing occurs between individuals, the study deeply sequenced the blood TCR repertoires of five healthy adults. For each donor, three plates each were used for CD4 naive and CD4 memory, two plates were used for CD8 naive, and one plate was used for CD8 memory. Different laboratories and diverse techniques were used to prepare libraries and sequence TCR repertoires, to increase sequencing depth and limit assay-specific biases. Per donor, leukapheresis produced somewhere between about 0.85 and 9.5 billion PBMCs.

CDR3 length: 14 amino acids, cysteine to phenylalanine. Only CDR3 DNA is held: 42 bases, read in frame from base 1. The trim is 0 bases for V and 4 bases for J, with a gap of 8 bases between the germline ends. As encoded in the germline V gene, CDR1 is SGHRS while CDR2 is YFSETQ. Overall results and qualifications from the work: Sampling was restricted to blood, and TCR repertoires in tissue are likely to differ from TCR repertoires in blood. Based on pairwise subsampling, the degree of clonotype sharing among donors was expected to be affected by sequencing depth. Estimated clonotype richness was generally larger for naive than for memory subsets. Sharing across four donors was observed for about 4.8% of naive CD4, about 4% of naive CD8, 2% to 2.5% of memory CD4, and about 0.4% of memory CD8 clonotypes. The small number of donors limited the genetic and exposure-history diversity represented. Clonotypes shared by all four sorted-subset donors showed higher generation probabilities than non-shared clonotypes. Even with the large sequencing depth, rarefaction of the sorted-subset datasets indicated that sequencing was incomplete.

Healthy HIV-negative adults with no recently reported acute infections or vaccinations were included as donors. All donors were Caucasian adults living in Nashville, Tennessee, USA. CD4+ T cells were enriched through magnetic negative selection, after which naive cells were positively selected on CD45RA and the remaining negative fraction served as the memory subset. Blood was obtained by leukapheresis, after which PBMCs were separated by Ficoll-Histopaque density gradient centrifugation and cryopreserved in liquid nitrogen vapor phase. Purity and quantity of every magnetically sorted T cell population were checked by analytical flow cytometry. Genomic DNA was isolated from every sorted fraction and measured by UV absorbance on a Nanodrop 2000c. TCR CDR3 regions were amplified from genomic DNA by multiplex PCR using the deep immunoSEQ assay. Extracted genomic DNA from each cell subset was distributed evenly across all wells of several immunoSEQ 96-well plates, and each plate was treated as a replicate. For sorted subsets, each replicate PCR was loaded with around 220 ng genomic DNA, equivalent to some 31,000 T cell genomes. The purified libraries were quantified using a Qubit 3.0 fluorometer, sized with a Bioanalyzer 2100, and then quantified again using the KAPA Library Quantification kit. Every immunoSEQ 96-well plate was sequenced on a separate single-read 150-cycle Illumina NextSeq 550 flow cell. The authors processed their data as follows. Because the immunoSEQ output held only junctional sequences and lacked quality scores, the filtering could not match the filtering applied to full-length reads. To assign V/J genes and CDR3, sequences were annotated using PyIR, a Python wrapper for IgBLAST v1.9, with IMGT germline references. Reads were filtered out if the reads had weak V/J assignments (E-value above 1e-6), no CDR3, stop codons, out-of-frame junctions, or ambiguous translated residues. V3J clonotypes were defined as sequences sharing an identical inferred V gene, J gene, and CDR3 amino acid sequence. Percentage overlap between repertoires was calculated by dividing the number of shared unique clonotypes by the size of the smaller repertoire. Three approaches were used to assess repertoire richness: RTK rarefaction, the Chao1 estimator, and Recon v2.1 estimates of unobserved clonotypes. Generation probabilities were computed with OLGA for all TCRbeta clonotypes obtained by the gDNA method from several donors. The clones in this table, taken by TCRdb from immuneACCESS, are in-frame only. Not every clone is retained; where verified, under half of the shortfall comes from an unresolved V gene, and the cause of the rest is unknown. D and trimming come from the DNA, and the V and J calls and clone size come from that table. The sample table contains over 400,000 clones; only one count was recorded for about 96% of them. The top ten clonotypes cover about 0.068% of the sample.

With regard to this clone: This clone's antigen is unknown. No much larger clonotype is one base removed from it; base qualities were not supplied. The sample has other DNA sequences that encode this CDR3 too.

The sequenced material came from naive CD4+ T cells sorted from blood. The cell subset or site label for this specimen denotes: CD45RA+ positively selected. In this chain, TRBV5-1 is recombined with TRBJ2-1, with no reliable assignment of the D segment. The TCR sequence derives from a woman in her twenties or thirties in good health. CDR3 region: CASSLGSSYNEQFF. The DNA sequence follows: TGCGCCAGCAGCTTGGGTTCGTCATACAATGAGCAGTTCTTC.